The following is a TCR beta chain sequence with its context. The data stem from a study of cytomegalovirus exposure and HLA in healthy donors. PCR primers comprised 60 Vbeta and 13 Jbeta primers. Sequencing was performed with immunoSEQ multiplex PCR; in TCRdb, only in-frame clones are kept and a portion is missing. This sample has some 160,000 clones, with around four fifths found just once. The germline gives CDR1 MNHEY, CDR2 SVGAGI. The CDR3 is made up of 15 amino acids. J gave up 4 bases and V 9 bases, and 11 bases lay outside the gene matches. This clonotype was obtained from a male donor in good health and CMV-seronegative. The genes are TRBV6-5 and TRBJ2-7; 11 nucleotides align to TRBD2. Source material: PBMCs. The CDR3 DNA reads TGTGCCAGTCGTCCACTAGCGGGGGTACTGTACGAGCAGTACTTC. Amino acids: CASRPLAGVLYEQYF.